The 32 T cell receptor beta chains listed next were all sequenced from one sample in a study of blood T cell repertoires in COVID-19. Profiled with immunoSEQ multiplex PCR; TCRdb holds only in-frame clones, not every one. The sample consists of about 89,000 clones, around 96% of them appearing once. Material for sequencing was peripheral blood. All receptors derive from a human donor with active COVID-19. The donor label of this sample is uncertain.

This chain connects TRBV6-2 or TRBV6-3 to TRBJ2-1; 7 nucleotides line up with TRBD2. Trimming took 2 bases from V and 0 from J; bases not matched to a gene: 4. Germline V gives CDR1 MNHEY, CDR2 SVGEGT. CDR3 length equals 16 residues. In DNA form, the CDR3 reads TGTGCCAGCAGTTACCCCGGGGGGAGCTCCTACAATGAGCAGTTCTTC. This sequence encodes CASSYPGGSSYNEQFF.

The DNA of the CDR3 is TGTGCCAGCAGTTACTTTTCAGTCTACAATGAGCAGTTCTTC. It translates to CASSYFSVYNEQFF. This chain connects TRBV6-2 or TRBV6-3 to TRBJ2-1; no firm D call. The germline V gene has CDR1 MNHEY and CDR2 SVGEGT. The CDR3 has 14 residues. Trimming took off 1 base at V and 3 bases at J, with 7 bases between the two ends.

This rearrangement joins TRBV3-1 (or the pseudogene TRBV3-2) to TRBJ2-7; 7 bases fit TRBD1. After removal of 2 bases from V and 7 bases from J, the junction contained 2 bases not matched to a gene. The CDR3 loop spans 12 amino acids. Germline values: CDR1 LGHDT, CDR2 YNNKEL (reference sequence). The CDR3 DNA sequence: TGTGCCAGCAGCCAATTACAGGGGGAGCAGTACTTC. This sequence encodes CASSQLQGEQYF.

The V and J genes are TRBV10-3 and TRBJ2-7, with 7 bases lining up with TRBD2. The CDR3 is made up of 15 amino acids. Germline CDR1 reads ENHRY; CDR2 reads SYGVKD. J gave up 3 bases and V 0 bases, and 5 bases lay outside the gene matches. The CDR3 protein is CAISESAAGLYEQYF. CDR3 nucleotides: TGTGCCATCAGTGAGTCGGCAGCGGGGCTCTACGAGCAGTACTTC.

The chain combines TRBV18 with TRBJ2-1; TRBD2 is a possible D gene (7 bases). Deletions cut 1 base from V and 7 bases from J, with 17 bases between. This CDR3 comprises 16 residues. Germline V CDR1 and CDR2: KGHSH, LQKENI. The CDR3 nucleotides are TGTGCCAGCTCACCACAGAGCGGGACAACTTGGAATGAGCAGTTCTTC. It is translated as CASSPQSGTTWNEQFF.

The chain uses TRBV6-5 and TRBJ2-3; TRBD1 might be the D (6 bases). Germline V gene data show CDR1 as MNHEY and CDR2 as SVGAGI. Trimming stripped 7 bases from V and 6 bases from J, with 8 bases between. CDR3 size: 11 residues. CDR3 amino acids: CASNQGDTQYF. The CDR3 region has the DNA TGTGCCAGCAATCAGGGGGATACGCAGTATTTT.

This chain uses TRBV9 with TRBJ2-5, with TRBD2 identical over 12 bases. The length of the CDR3 is 16 residues. Germline loops: CDR1 SGDLS, CDR2 YYNGEE. J lost 2 bases, V lost 0 bases, and 2 bases had no gene match. The CDR3 sequence is CASSVGTSGIQETQYF. The CDR3 coding sequence is TGTGCCAGCAGCGTAGGGACTAGCGGGATTCAAGAGACCCAGTACTTC.

This clone has a single count. This chain joins TRBV6-5 and TRBJ1-5; the match to TRBD1 covers 10 bases. J gave up 8 bases and V 6 bases, and 4 bases lay outside the gene matches. The germline V gene has CDR1 MNHEY and CDR2 SVGAGI. The CDR3 runs to 13 residues. As DNA, the CDR3 is TGTGCCAGCAGACGGACAGGGGGGGAGCCCCAGCATTTT. Encoded protein: CASRRTGGEPQHF.

This clone was recorded only once. J is TRBJ2-1 and V is TRBV7-2; the match to TRBD2 covers 7 bases. Germline V gene lookup returns CDR1 SGHTA and CDR2 FQGNSA. V was clipped by 1 base and J by 8 bases; unmatched bases: 5. The CDR3 is made up of 14 amino acids. DNA for the CDR3: TGTGCCAGCAGCTTAGAGTGGGGGGGTGATGAGCAGTTCTTC. This encodes CASSLEWGGDEQFF.

The rearrangement uses TRBV6-5 and TRBJ2-3; D is undetermined. Germline CDR1 reads MNHEY; CDR2 reads SVGAGI. The CDR3 length is 14 residues. Trimming took 5 bases from V and 2 from J, leaving 11 bases between them. CDR3: CASSPDYLTDTQYF. The CDR3 bases are TGTGCCAGCAGTCCAGATTACCTCACAGATACGCAGTATTTT.

CDR3 amino acids: CASSSSPPYSGRTIYF. The CDR3 DNA sequence: TGTGCCAGCAGTTCAAGCCCTCCGTACTCAGGGCGGACCATATATTTT. The chain uses TRBV27 and TRBJ1-3, with D perhaps TRBD1 (5 bases). The CDR3 sequence is 16 residues long. Per germline, CDR1 MNHEY and CDR2 SMNVEV (reference sequence). Trimming stripped 4 bases from V and 10 bases from J, with 23 bases between.

The gene calls are TRBV5-8 and TRBJ2-3, with 9 bases that match TRBD2. The CDR3 totals 16 residues. J gave up 2 bases and V 2 bases, and 6 bases lay outside the gene matches. The V gene's germline CDR1 is SGHTS and CDR2 YDEGEE. CDR3 sequence (DNA): TGTGCCAGCAGCTTCACTAGCGGGCCCTTCACAGATACGCAGTATTTT. It encodes CASSFTSGPFTDTQYF.

The CDR3 here is CSVDRAETQYF. CDR3 in DNA: TGCAGCGTTGACAGGGCGGAGACCCAGTACTTC. V usage is TRBV29-1 and J usage is TRBJ2-5; possibly TRBD1 for D (5 bases). Germline V gene sequence: CDR1 SQVTM, CDR2 ANQGSEA. The V gene lost 3 bases and the J gene lost 5 bases, with 7 bases spanning the gap. CDR3 size: 11 residues.

J is TRBJ2-7 and V is TRBV12-3 or TRBV12-4; possibly TRBD2 for D (6 bases). The CDR3 is 12 amino acids. The V gene lost 5 bases and the J gene lost 7 bases, with 12 bases spanning the gap. The CDR3 bases are TGTGCCAGCAGTCTTAGCGGAGCGGAGCAGTACTTC. Encoded protein: CASSLSGAEQYF.

The chain has TRBV5-4 and TRBJ2-3; 8 bases agree with TRBD1. The CDR3 has 15 residues. Germline assignment: CDR1 SGHNT and CDR2 YYREEE (reference sequence). V was clipped by 3 bases and J by 0 bases; unmatched bases: 3. This CDR3 reads CASSSDRASTDTQYF. CDR3 DNA sequence: TGTGCCAGCAGCTCGGACAGGGCTAGCACAGATACGCAGTATTTT.

The chain uses TRBV5-6 and TRBJ2-7, with 7 bases lining up with TRBD1. J lost 3 bases, V lost 4 bases, and 4 bases had no gene match. The CDR3 runs 13 residues. The germline CDR1 and CDR2 sequences are SGHDT and YYEEEE. CDR3 loop: CASSRTGIYEQYF. The CDR3 bases are TGTGCCAGCAGCCGGACAGGCATCTACGAGCAGTACTTC. The whole variable domain, remainder taken from reference TRBV5-6 and TRBJ2-7, is DAGVTQSPTHLIKTRGQQVTLRCSPKSGHDTVSWYQQALGQGPQFIFQYYEEEERQRGNFPDRFSGHQFPNYSSELNVNALLLGDSALYLCASSRTGIYEQYFGPGTRLTVT.

This clone was counted once. The J gene is TRBJ2-2, the V gene TRBV19, with D perhaps matching TRBD2 (6 bases). The CDR3 length is 16 residues. CDR1 and CDR2 (germline): LNHDA, SQIVND (reference sequence). Trimming shortened V by 4 bases and J by 4 bases, and 16 bases separated the two germline ends. The CDR3 loop reads CASSRSGLTFTGELFF. Here the CDR3 DNA reads TGTGCCAGTAGTAGGTCCGGACTAACTTTCACCGGGGAGCTGTTTTTT.

A single count supports this clone. The chain joins TRBV7-9 to TRBJ2-4; D might be TRBD1 (5 bases). The V end lost 5 bases, the J end lost 8 bases, and 13 bases lay between the germline ends. Germline assignment: CDR1 SEHNR and CDR2 FQNEAQ (reference sequence). The CDR3 loop spans 13 amino acids. The CDR3, as DNA: TGTGCCAGCAGCCCCCAGGGTAGGGACATTCAGTACTTC. It codes for CASSPQGRDIQYF.

The chain recombines TRBV12-3 or TRBV12-4 with TRBJ2-5; D gene ambiguous. The CDR3 contains 11 residues. V lost 4 bases and J 10 bases, leaving 10 bases between the germline ends. CDR3 region: CASSSKTGQYF. CDR3 nucleotides: TGTGCCAGCAGTTCGAAAACCGGCCAGTACTTC.

A single count supports this clone. The junction departs from the called germline gene at one end, perhaps through a read error. The chain uses TRBV7-7 and TRBJ2-1, with D tentatively TRBD1 (6 bases). Germline CDR1 SSHAT, CDR2 FNYEAQ (reference sequence). The CDR3 totals 15 residues. Here the CDR3 reads CASSLDRSSYNEQFF. CDR3 sequence (DNA): TGTGCTAGCAGTTTGGACAGAAGCTCCTACAATGAGCAGTTCTTC.

This clone was recorded only once. V gene TRBV28 combines with J gene TRBJ2-2, with 8 nucleotides matching TRBD1. The CDR3 sequence is 15 residues long. Germline assignment: CDR1 MDHEN and CDR2 SYDVKM. V shed 4 bases, J shed 3 bases, and the junction held 4 bases outside the gene matches. CDR3: CASSSGQVDTGELFF. The CDR3 DNA sequence: TGTGCCAGCAGTTCGGGACAGGTGGACACCGGGGAGCTGTTTTTT.

The chain joins TRBV23-1 to TRBJ2-3, with D possibly TRBD2 on 6 matching bases. Being an ORF, TRBV23-1 has a function that is uncertain. There are 14 residues in the CDR3. V lost 0 bases and J 4 bases, leaving 8 bases between the germline ends. This CDR3 reads CASSQSGEADTQYF. For the CDR3, the DNA is TGCGCCAGCAGTCAATCGGGGGAGGCAGATACGCAGTATTTT.

The chain has TRBV29-1 and TRBJ2-7; 8 bases align to TRBD1. The germline CDR1 and CDR2 sequences are SQVTM and ANQGSEA. The CDR3 consists of 14 residues. V trimming: 4 bases; J trimming: 2 bases; junction bases outside the gene matches: 7. The CDR3 DNA follows: TGCAGCGTTGGTCCCCGACAGGGGACCTACGAGCAGTACTTC. Amino acid sequence: CSVGPRQGTYEQYF.

The chain links TRBV7-2 to TRBJ2-5, with 7 bases identical to TRBD1. CDR1 is SGHTA, CDR2 FQGNSA, per germline. Losses at the gene ends were 2 bases for V and 2 bases for J; bases not matched to a gene: 14. The CDR3 has 18 residues. The CDR3 loop is CASSLRGQTLAAQETQYF. In nucleotides, the CDR3 is TGTGCCAGCAGCTTACGGGGACAGACTTTAGCTGCTCAAGAGACCCAGTACTTC. Filled out from reference TRBV7-2 and TRBJ2-5, the complete variable domain reads GAGVSQSPSNKVTEKGKDVELRCDPISGHTALYWYRQSLGQGLEFLIYFQGNSAPDKSGLPSDRFSAERTGGSVSTLTIQRTQQEDSAVYLCASSLRGQTLAAQETQYFGPGTRLLVL.

This chain links TRBV4-2 with TRBJ2-5, with 14 positions matching TRBD2. The junction had 11 bases not matched to a gene; V was cut back by 4 bases and J by 1 base. This CDR3 is 19 amino acids long. CDR1 and CDR2 from the germline V gene are LGHNA and YNFKEQ. In DNA, the CDR3 is TGTGCCAGCAGCCGCGGAGACCCGGGACTAGCGGGAGTCCAAGAGACCCAGTACTTC. Protein: CASSRGDPGLAGVQETQYF.

About this clone itself: Other nucleotide sequences in the sample specify the same CDR3. The genes are TRBV27 and TRBJ1-5, with 9 bases matching TRBD1. The CDR3 is 14 amino acids. Germline trimming cut 5 bases from V and 4 bases from J; bases unmatched to any gene: 3. CDR1 and CDR2 (germline): MNHEY, SMNVEV (reference sequence). CDR3 loop: CASSLGQGNQPQHF. In DNA, the CDR3 is TGTGCCAGCAGTCTAGGACAGGGGAATCAGCCCCAGCATTTT.

The chain has TRBV15 and TRBJ1-6, with a possible D match to TRBD1 (6 bases). The CDR3 is 18 residues long. Trimming removed 1 base from V and 4 bases from J, with 17 bases in between. CDR1 is LNHNV and CDR2 is YYDKDF in the germline V gene (reference sequence). The CDR3, as DNA: TGTGCCACCAGCAGAGTTTTGGGCAGGGGCCTTTATAATTCACCCCTCCACTTT. The encoded protein is CATSRVLGRGLYNSPLHF.

The chain employs TRBV19 and TRBJ2-7, with 8 nucleotides matching TRBD1. Germline CDR1 LNHDA, CDR2 SQIVND (reference sequence). J lost 4 bases, V lost 5 bases, and 7 bases had no gene match. The CDR3 loop spans 14 amino acids. The CDR3 DNA follows: TGTGCCAGTAGTCTTGGGCAGGGGGCTTACGAGCAGTACTTC. This translates into CASSLGQGAYEQYF. The full variable domain, completed using reference TRBV19 and TRBJ2-7, is DGGITQSPKYLFRKEGQNVTLSCEQNLNHDAMYWYRQDPGQGLRLIYYSQIVNDFQKGDIAEGYSVSREKKESFPLTVTSAQKNPTAFYLCASSLGQGAYEQYFGPGTRLTVT.

The chain links TRBV2 to TRBJ2-2, with D possibly being TRBD1 (6 bases). The CDR3 is made up of 13 amino acids. Germline V gene sequence: CDR1 SNHLY, CDR2 FYNNEI. The V end was cut by 7 bases, the J end by 3 bases, with 9 bases between. This chain's CDR3 is CASTRTDTGELFF. Here the CDR3 DNA reads TGTGCCAGCACCAGGACAGACACCGGGGAGCTGTTTTTT.

Written as DNA, the CDR3 is TGTGCCAGCAGCCCCTCTGCAGGACAGACCTACGAGCAGTACTTC. Translation: CASSPSAGQTYEQYF. The genes are TRBV7-6 and TRBJ2-7, with a weak D call TRBD1 (6 bases). The CDR3 has 15 amino acids. Trimming left V 5 bases short and J 2 bases short, with 16 bases between. The germline V gene encodes CDR1 SGHVS and CDR2 FNYEAQ.

This chain joins TRBV11-2 and TRBJ2-3; TRBD2 matches at 7 bases. Germline V gives CDR1 SGHAT, CDR2 FQNNGV. There are 17 residues in the CDR3. V was pared by 5 bases and J by 8 bases, with 19 bases of the junction left unmatched. This CDR3 reads CASSLRGDYLSRGTQYF. The CDR3 DNA follows: TGTGCCAGCAGCCTCCGCGGGGACTATCTCTCGAGGGGTACGCAGTATTTT.

The genes are TRBV5-6 and TRBJ1-1; a weak D match, TRBD1 (5 bases). Trimming left V 5 bases short and J 4 bases short, with 15 bases between. The CDR3 is made up of 14 amino acids. Germline CDR1 and CDR2: SGHDT and YYEEEE. The CDR3 DNA is TGTGCCAGCAGTCGGGCAGGGCTTTCCACTGAAGCTTTCTTT. It is translated as CASSRAGLSTEAFF.